Listed here are 23 T cell receptor beta chains from one sample, sequenced in a study of blood T cells in healthy people across ages. Together with a sample-barcoded 5' primer, a J-beta primer mix was included in a second PCR lasting about 6 to 11 cycles. TCRdb independently ran MiXCR on the 5' RACE reads; one entry per CDR3 protein. The table lists hundreds of thousands of distinct CDR3 sequences, around two thirds of them singletons. Source material: blood. These receptors originate from a man aged 30 to 39 in good health.

In its sample, this clonotype was seen a few times. This chain uses TRBV29-1 with TRBJ2-6, with a tentative D call TRBD2 (5 bases). Trimming left V 4 bases short and J 0 bases short, with 7 bases between. The CDR3 length is 14 residues. Per germline, CDR1 SQVTM and CDR2 ANQGSEA. This chain's CDR3 is CSVASPSGANVLTF. The DNA for the CDR3 is TGCAGCGTTGCTAGCCCCTCTGGGGCCAACGTCCTGACTTTC.

This clonotype appeared a few times. J is TRBJ2-3 and V is TRBV28; D remains ambiguous. The CDR3 has 12 residues. Per germline, CDR1 MDHEN and CDR2 SYDVKM. Trimming removed 5 bases from V and 4 bases from J, with 7 bases in between. The CDR3 region is CASSQQSDTQYF. DNA for the CDR3: TGTGCCAGCAGTCAGCAGTCAGATACGCAGTATTTT.

There are a few counts of this clonotype. The chain combines TRBV20-1 with TRBJ2-1; D might be TRBD2 (7 bases). The CDR3 runs to 14 residues. V was trimmed by 6 bases and J by 5 bases, leaving 17 bases between them. The germline CDR1 and CDR2 sequences are DFQATT and SNEGSKA (reference sequence). CDR3 loop: CSAYLGGGDNEQFF. The CDR3 nucleotides read TGCAGTGCCTACCTAGGGGGGGGAGACAATGAGCAGTTCTTC.

This clonotype was picked up many times. CDR3: CASSLRDSGANVLTF. CDR3 sequence (DNA): TGTGCCAGCAGCTTAAGAGACTCTGGGGCCAACGTCCTGACTTTC. This chain connects TRBV7-6 to TRBJ2-6; D not resolved. The CDR3 runs to 15 residues. Trimming took off 2 bases at V and 0 bases at J, with 5 bases between the two ends. Germline CDR1 is SGHVS and CDR2 is FNYEAQ.

The chain joins TRBV20-1 to TRBJ2-3; 9 bases are shared with TRBD1. V shed 7 bases, J shed 2 bases, and the junction held 4 bases outside the gene matches. CDR1 and CDR2 (germline): DFQATT, SNEGSKA (reference sequence). The CDR3 covers 13 residues. CDR3 in DNA: TGCAGTGGGGGGACAGGGCACACAGATACGCAGTATTTT. Translated: CSGGTGHTDTQYF.

This clonotype was detected only once. The chain joins TRBV6-5 to TRBJ2-3, with a possible D match to TRBD1 (6 bases). Germline assignment: CDR1 MNHEY and CDR2 SVGAGI. The CDR3 is 13 residues long. V was trimmed by 7 bases and J by 1 base, leaving 9 bases between them. This chain's CDR3 is CASIAGGTDTQYF. CDR3 sequence (DNA): TGTGCCAGCATCGCAGGGGGCACAGATACGCAGTATTTT.

This rearrangement joins TRBV4-3 to TRBJ2-3; D gene unclear. The CDR3 spans 15 residues. CDR1 and CDR2 from the germline V gene are LGHNA and YSLEER. Between the trimmed V and J ends, which lost 0 bases and 6 bases, there was a span of 13 bases. The CDR3 spells CASSQEGGRSDTQYF. CDR3 DNA: TGCGCCAGCAGCCAAGAAGGTGGGCGATCTGATACGCAGTATTTT.

CDR3 sequence reads: CASSVGGKKTQYF. As DNA, the CDR3 is TGTGCCAGCAGCGTCGGGGGGAAAAAGACCCAGTACTTC. The J gene is TRBJ2-7, the V gene TRBV6-5; the match to TRBD2 covers 7 bases. The J call may not be correct, given that the DNA end is closer to TRBJ2-5. CDR3 length equals 13 residues. From germline, CDR1 is MNHEY and CDR2 SVGAGI.

In this sample, this clonotype turned up a few times. This chain joins TRBV28 and TRBJ2-5, with 7 positions matching TRBD1. The CDR3 extends over 15 amino acids. The V segment lost 1 base and the J segment 2 bases; nucleotides outside the gene matches: 4. The germline gives CDR1 MDHEN, CDR2 SYDVKM. The CDR3 sequence is CASSLSVGQQETQYF. The CDR3 DNA reads TGTGCCAGCAGTTTATCCGTGGGACAGCAAGAGACCCAGTACTTC.

J is TRBJ2-4 and V is TRBV7-2; D remains ambiguous. V lost 2 bases to trimming and J lost 0 bases, with 8 bases between them. This CDR3 region has 15 residues. Germline CDR1 reads SGHTA; CDR2 reads FQGNSA. The CDR3 loop is CASSLSLIAKNIQYF. The CDR3 nucleotides read TGTGCCAGCAGCTTAAGCCTGATAGCCAAAAACATTCAGTACTTC.

The chain is built from TRBV6-6 and TRBJ1-6; a weak D match, TRBD1 (6 bases). V lost 8 bases and J lost 10, with 21 bases in between. This CDR3 has 15 amino acids. CDR1 is MNHNY and CDR2 is SVGAGI in the germline V gene (reference sequence). The CDR3 region is CASENLMGARSPLHF. In DNA form, the CDR3 reads TGTGCCAGCGAGAACTTGATGGGGGCAAGGTCACCCCTCCACTTT.

The genes are TRBV7-2 and TRBJ2-1; 11 nucleotides match TRBD2. The CDR3 extends over 16 amino acids. Per the germline V gene, CDR1 is SGHTA and CDR2 is FQGNSA. The V and J ends lost 1 base and 5 bases, in that order; junction bases with no gene match: 4. As DNA, the CDR3 is TGTGCCAGCAGCTTAGTGTTAGCGGGGGGGCACAATGAGCAGTTCTTC. Residues: CASSLVLAGGHNEQFF.

The rearrangement uses TRBV9 and TRBJ2-1, with D uncertain. The germline CDR1 and CDR2 sequences are SGDLS and YYNGEE. The V and J ends lost 0 bases and 8 bases respectively, with 21 bases between them. The CDR3 is made up of 17 amino acids. This CDR3 is CASSVGVWGRLVDEQFF. Here the CDR3 DNA reads TGTGCCAGCAGCGTAGGTGTCTGGGGTAGGCTCGTAGATGAGCAGTTCTTC.

This clonotype was counted between two and nine times. J is TRBJ2-5 and V is TRBV20-1; D might be TRBD1 (6 bases). Trimming stripped 1 base from V and 5 bases from J, with 14 bases between. CDR3 length equals 14 residues. The germline V gene has CDR1 DFQATT and CDR2 SNEGSKA (reference sequence). The CDR3 spells CSARGPGGGETQYF. CDR3 in DNA: TGCAGTGCTAGAGGTCCTGGGGGCGGGGAGACCCAGTACTTC.

The genes are TRBV20-1 and TRBJ1-2; 8 bases map to TRBD1. The CDR3 runs 13 residues. The germline CDR1 and CDR2 sequences are DFQATT and SNEGSKA (reference sequence). V gave up 6 bases and J gave up 8 bases; unmatched junction bases: 11. CDR3 in DNA: TGCAGTGCGACGGACAGGGAAGGTCGCGGCTACACCTTC. As protein: CSATDREGRGYTF.

This clonotype was detected only a few times. This chain joins TRBV3-1 and TRBJ2-7, with TRBD1 matching over 7 bases. CDR3 length equals 17 residues. CDR1 and CDR2 from the germline V gene are LGHDT and YNNKEL (reference sequence). Unmatched junction bases numbered 8, after V lost 0 bases and J lost 0 bases. CDR3 residues: CASSQDLKRGHSYEQYF. CDR3 nucleotides: TGTGCCAGCAGCCAAGATCTCAAAAGGGGGCACTCCTACGAGCAGTACTTC.

The rearrangement uses TRBV29-1 and TRBJ1-2; maybe TRBD1 (5 bases). The germline CDR1 and CDR2 sequences are SQVTM and ANQGSEA. The CDR3 runs 14 residues. Between the trimmed V and J ends, which lost 3 bases and 4 bases, there was a span of 15 bases. CDR3 in DNA: TGCAGCGTTGATGCCCAGGGTTATAGCTATGGCTACACCTTC. As protein: CSVDAQGYSYGYTF.

The chain combines TRBV24-1 with TRBJ2-3, with D tentatively TRBD2 (6 bases). Germline CDR1 is KGHDR and CDR2 is SFDVKD. The CDR3 consists of 15 residues. With 7 bases removed from V and 0 bases from J, the gap between germline ends came to 13 bases. Here the CDR3 reads CATRAGSSSTDTQYF. The DNA for the CDR3 is TGTGCCACCAGAGCCGGGAGCTCTAGCACAGATACGCAGTATTTT.

The V and J genes are TRBV20-1 and TRBJ2-1; 9 bases line up with TRBD1. V shed 5 bases, J shed 7 bases, and the junction held 9 bases outside the gene matches. The CDR3 is 14 amino acids. The germline V gene encodes CDR1 DFQATT and CDR2 SNEGSKA (reference sequence). The CDR3 region has the DNA TGCAGTGCTGGAAAGACAGGGGGGGAGAATGAGCAGTTCTTC. It translates to CSAGKTGGENEQFF.

This clonotype was seen more than once but under ten times. The chain links TRBV13 to TRBJ2-1; tentative D call: TRBD2 (6 bases). Per germline, CDR1 PRHDT and CDR2 FYEKMQ (reference sequence). The V end was cut by 5 bases, the J end by 1 base, with 12 bases between. This CDR3 has 15 amino acids. CDR3 sequence: CASSEWGVSYNEQFF. CDR3 coding DNA: TGTGCCAGCAGCGAGTGGGGGGTTTCCTACAATGAGCAGTTCTTC.

The J gene is TRBJ2-5, the V gene TRBV4-3; maybe TRBD2 (6 bases). Germline CDR1 reads LGHNA; CDR2 reads YSLEER. The CDR3 consists of 14 residues. V was clipped by 1 base and J by 4 bases, with 10 bases between them. The CDR3 nucleotides read TGCGCCAGCAGCCAAGTCGGGAGTTCAGAGACCCAGTACTTC. This sequence encodes CASSQVGSSETQYF.

Here the CDR3 DNA reads TGTGCCAGCAGCCAAGATGGAACAGGGGGCACAGATACGCAGTATTTT. Amino acid sequence: CASSQDGTGGTDTQYF. The rearrangement links TRBV4-2 to TRBJ2-3; TRBD1 aligns across 7 bases. The CDR3 is 16 residues long. The germline CDR1 and CDR2 sequences are LGHNA and YNFKEQ. Trimming removed 0 bases from V and 1 base from J; junction bases left unmatched: 4.

This clonotype was found a few times. The chain links TRBV20-1 to TRBJ1-5, with a weak D call TRBD1 (6 bases). CDR1 DFQATT and CDR2 SNEGSKA come from the germline V gene (reference sequence). This CDR3 has 14 residues. The germline V and J ends were trimmed by 4 bases and 5 bases, with 15 bases remaining between them. The chain's CDR3 is CSATPVQGYQPQHF. CDR3 DNA: TGCAGTGCTACCCCGGTACAGGGTTATCAGCCCCAGCATTTT.